Listed below are T cell receptor beta chains from one sample, sequenced in a study of sequential checkpoint blockade in melanoma. Method: immunoSEQ multiplex PCR; TCRdb's copy keeps in-frame clones and lacks some. The data show 13,000 or so clones, 61% seen once. This specimen consisted of CD8+ T cells sorted from blood (inferred from file names), obtained from a patient given nivolumab and ipilimumab in sequence. These TCRs come from a human donor with melanoma. Both conserved end residues are part of each CDR3. A D gene is named only where the DNA matches it firmly.

>TRBD1|TRBV18|TRBJ1-6
CASSSDRAPGSPLHF
>TRBD1|TRBV2|TRBJ2-5
CASSEGQRLMETQYF
>TRBD1|TRBV29-1|TRBJ2-7
CSVGTGAYEQYF
>NA|TRBV15|TRBJ1-4
CATSRAGGVNEKLFF
>NA|TRBV28|TRBJ2-5
CASSYFDSRGVETQYF
>NA|TRBV7-9|TRBJ1-1
CASAGEPVGMNTEAFF
>NA|TRBV6-5|TRBJ2-7
CASSYSYGGSYEQYF
>TRBD2|TRBV28|TRBJ2-3
CASSHAQGASGRATTDTQYF
>NA|TRBV9|TRBJ2-7
CASSSAGAAYEQYF
>NA|TRBV6-5|TRBJ2-2
CASSTADTGELFF
>TRBD1|TRBV7-3|TRBJ1-4
CARISGQGCEKLFF
>NA|TRBV7-9|TRBJ2-6
CASSQTVLTHPGANVLTF
>NA|TRBV28|TRBJ2-7
CASSRPAYGSRYEQYF
>TRBD1|TRBV4-2|TRBJ2-7
CASSQLQGATYEQYF
>NA|TRBV2|TRBJ2-7
CASSADRSEQYF
>TRBD1|TRBV5-1|TRBJ2-7
CASSSGTGGRKYEQYF
>TRBD2|TRBV9|NA
CASSYGLVTYEQYF
>NA|TRBV10-3|TRBJ1-1
CAISEESKNTEAFF
>TRBD1|TRBV19|TRBJ1-4
CASSTGGFGKLFF
>TRBD2|TRBV27|TRBJ2-1
CASKEAGGGYNEQFF
>NA|TRBV28|TRBJ2-7
CASSPGAGTDNYEQYF
>NA|TRBV6-5|TRBJ2-7
CASSYGAHYEQYF
>NA|TRBV9|TRBJ1-6
CASSPDGENSPLHF
>TRBD1|TRBV7-9|TRBJ1-1
CASSLVTGGYTEAFF
>TRBD1|TRBV7-2|TRBJ2-1
CASSATGTAYNEQFF
>NA|TRBV6-6|TRBJ2-1
CASSDNEQFF
>NA|TRBV5-6|TRBJ2-7
CASSDMTGDYEQYF
>NA|TRBV30|TRBJ2-7
CAWSGRQHSYEQYF
>TRBD1|TRBV4-3|TRBJ2-7
CASSQWTGGSYEQYF
>NA|TRBV18|TRBJ2-2
CASSPLDPGKRTGELFF
>NA|TRBV6-1|TRBJ2-7
CASSENSYEQYF
>TRBD1|TRBV19|TRBJ2-1
CASSLRTGGNNEQFF
>NA|TRBV2|TRBJ2-1
CASIGPGTRGNEQFF
>TRBD2|TRBV7-6|TRBJ2-2
CASSLAPTSGGSTGELFF
>NA|TRBV5-1|TRBJ2-5
CASSLGGPPAETQYF
>TRBD1|TRBV6-1|TRBJ2-5
CASTDRDWETQYF
>NA|TRBV28|TRBJ2-7
CASGPTQTRSYEQYF